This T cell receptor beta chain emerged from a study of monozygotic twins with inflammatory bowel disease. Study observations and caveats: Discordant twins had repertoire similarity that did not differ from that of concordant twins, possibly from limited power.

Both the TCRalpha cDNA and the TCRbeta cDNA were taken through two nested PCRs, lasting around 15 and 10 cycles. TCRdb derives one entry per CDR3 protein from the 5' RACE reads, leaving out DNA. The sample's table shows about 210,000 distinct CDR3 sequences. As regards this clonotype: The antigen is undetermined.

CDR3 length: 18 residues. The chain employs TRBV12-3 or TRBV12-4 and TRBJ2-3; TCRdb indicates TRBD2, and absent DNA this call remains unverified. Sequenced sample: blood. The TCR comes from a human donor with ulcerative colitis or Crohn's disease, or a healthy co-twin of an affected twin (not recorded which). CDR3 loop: CASSSSSSSGGNTDTQYF.